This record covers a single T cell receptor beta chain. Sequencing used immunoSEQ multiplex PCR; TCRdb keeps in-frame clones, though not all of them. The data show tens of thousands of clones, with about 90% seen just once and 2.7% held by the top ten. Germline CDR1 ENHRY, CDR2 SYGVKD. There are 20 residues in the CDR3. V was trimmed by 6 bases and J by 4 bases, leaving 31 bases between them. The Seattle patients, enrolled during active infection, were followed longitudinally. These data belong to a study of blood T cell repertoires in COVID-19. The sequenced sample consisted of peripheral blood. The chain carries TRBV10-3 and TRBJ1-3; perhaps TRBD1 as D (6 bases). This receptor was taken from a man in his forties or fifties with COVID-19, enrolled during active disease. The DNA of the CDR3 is TGTGCCATCAGGACCCACCCAGGGGCTCTGGACCTTAGGGGCGGAAACACCATATATTTT. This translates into CAIRTHPGALDLRGGNTIYF.